A selection of T cell receptor beta chains follows, all from one sample in a study of blood T cell repertoires in COVID-19. The assay was immunoSEQ multiplex PCR, and TCRdb's table has in-frame clones only and misses some. This sample has about 230,000 clones, with 80% to 90% found just once. The specimen sequenced was peripheral blood. Receptor source: an elderly man with acute or convalescent COVID-19. The CDR3 runs from the conserved cysteine through the conserved F or W. A D gene is named only where the DNA matches it firmly. The size entry is marked missing in some rows and otherwise reads once, few, many or a size class.

>NA|TRBV19|TRBJ1-2|NA
TGTGCCAGTAGTCCGAGTGGGAGGGCCCAAAGGACGTATGGCTACACCTTC
CASSPSGRAQRTYGYTF
>NA|TRBV6-1|TRBJ1-2|NA
TGTGCCAGCAGTGAAGCTCCCACAAAAGACACGATCTACACCTTC
CASSEAPTKDTIYTF
>NA|TRBV30|TRBJ1-6|NA
TGTGCCTGGAGTCCCACAGGGCGTTCACCCCTCCACTTT
CAWSPTGRSPLHF
>TRBD2|TRBV7-3|TRBJ2-3|NA
TGTGCCAGCAGCAACCCTAGCGGGTTCACAGATACGCAGTATTTT
CASSNPSGFTDTQYF
>TRBD1|TRBV7-8|TRBJ1-5|NA
TGTGCCAGCAGCTTAGGATCAGGGGGAGTGGGGCAGCCCCAGCATTTT
CASSLGSGGVGQPQHF
>TRBD2|TRBV6-5|TRBJ2-1|NA
TGTGCCAGCAGGGCGGGAGAGGCCTACAATGAGCAGTTCTTC
CASRAGEAYNEQFF
>NA|TRBV18|TRBJ1-5|NA
TGTGCCAGCTCACTCAGGGTGGATGGCAATCAGCCCCAGCATTTT
CASSLRVDGNQPQHF
>TRBD2|TRBV9|TRBJ2-3|NA
TGTGCCAGCAGCTACCTAGCGGCCGCGGATACGCAGTATTTT
CASSYLAAADTQYF
>NA|TRBV28|TRBJ2-1|few
TGTGCCAGCAGTTTGGCAGGGCCCCTATCCTACAATGAGCAGTTCTTC
CASSLAGPLSYNEQFF
>NA|TRBV5-1|TRBJ2-3|many
TGCGCCAGCAGCTTGGAACAGGCTACAGATACGCAGTATTTT
CASSLEQATDTQYF
>TRBD1|TRBV5-1|TRBJ2-2|NA
TGCGCCAGCAGCCAGAATTACAGGGGTTCTTTCACCGGGGAGCTGTTTTTT
CASSQNYRGSFTGELFF
>NA|TRBV3-1/TRBV3-2|TRBJ2-2|NA
TGTGCCAGCAGCCAAGTCCCGGGCGGGGAGCTGTTTTTT
CASSQVPGGELFF
>NA|TRBV4-1|TRBJ1-2|NA
TGCGCCAGCAGCCAAGAAGGGGTGCTAGTTATTTATGGCTACACCTTC
CASSQEGVLVIYGYTF
>NA|TRBV25-1|TRBJ1-4|few
TGTGCCAGCAGTGCCCGACAAGTCCTCGGATTAAATGAAAAACTGTTTTTT
CASSARQVLGLNEKLFF
>NA|TRBV10-1|TRBJ1-2|NA
TGCGCCAGCAGTCGACCCGGGGGGTATGGCTACACCTTC
CASSRPGGYGYTF
>NA|TRBV28|TRBJ2-7|NA
TGTGCCAGCACCCCCAGCTCCTACGAGCAGTACTTC
CASTPSSYEQYF
>NA|TRBV28|TRBJ1-1|NA
TGTGCCAGCAGGTCCCCCGGGTCCTCGAACACTGAAGCTTTCTTT
CASRSPGSSNTEAFF
>NA|TRBV28|TRBJ1-3|NA
TGTGCCAGCAGGCGACGCGGGGGAAGCTCTGGAAACACCATATATTTT
CASRRRGGSSGNTIYF
>NA|TRBV2|TRBJ1-3|NA
TGTGCCAGCAGTGAAGGAGTCGGGGGCACCATATATTTT
CASSEGVGGTIYF
>NA|TRBV23-1|TRBJ1-1|NA
TGCGCCAGCAGTCAATCCTTAGGGGATCGGGACACTGAAGCTTTCTTT
CASSQSLGDRDTEAFF
>NA|TRBV7-9|TRBJ1-6|NA
TGTGCCAGCAGCCCCTCGGGGGGTAATTCACCCCTCCACTTT
CASSPSGGNSPLHF
>NA|TRBV12-3/TRBV12-4|TRBJ1-2|NA
TGTGCCAGCAGTTCGTTGAACTATGGCTACACCTTC
CASSSLNYGYTF
>TRBD1|TRBV27|TRBJ2-1|NA
TGTGCCAGCAGGGGACAGGACGGGGGAATATCCGAGCAGTTCTTC
CASRGQDGGISEQFF
>NA|TRBV12-3/TRBV12-4|TRBJ1-2|NA
TGTGCCAGCAGTTTCGGAGACTATGGCTACACCTTC
CASSFGDYGYTF
>NA|TRBV2|TRBJ2-7|NA
TGTGCCAGCAAAACGAACAGGGTTGGAATCTACGAGCAGTACTTC
CASKTNRVGIYEQYF
>NA|TRBV7-9|TRBJ1-2|NA
TGTGCCAGCAGCTTAGACTATGGTGGATCTGGCTACACCTTC
CASSLDYGGSGYTF
>NA|TRBV7-9|TRBJ2-1|NA
TGTGCCAGCAGCCGCTACAATGAGCAGTTCTTC
CASSRYNEQFF
>NA|TRBV7-2|TRBJ1-2|NA
TGTGCCAGCAGCACACAGCCCCAGGGTGGCTACACCTTC
CASSTQPQGGYTF
>NA|TRBV5-8|TRBJ1-5|once
TGTGCCAGCAGCTTGGGGTCTAATAGCAATCAGCCCCAGCATTTT
CASSLGSNSNQPQHF
>NA|TRBV5-1|TRBJ1-4|NA
TGCGCCAGCAGCCCGTCGGGCAGGGTACGGGAAAAACTGTTTTTT
CASSPSGRVREKLFF
>TRBD1|TRBV5-1|TRBJ2-3|NA
TGCGCCAGCAGCTTGGGTACTTCCGGGACAGGGGTCACAGATACGCAGTATTTT
CASSLGTSGTGVTDTQYF
>NA|TRBV3-1/TRBV3-2|TRBJ2-5|NA
TGTGCCAGCAGCCAAGTAGTTGAGACCCAGTACTTC
CASSQVVETQYF
>TRBD2|TRBV3-1/TRBV3-2|TRBJ2-1|NA
TGTGCCAGCAGCCAGAGAACCGGGACTAGCGGGATCAATGAGCAGTTCTTC
CASSQRTGTSGINEQFF
>TRBD2|TRBV5-1|TRBJ2-5|NA
TGCGCCAGCAGCGAGGGACTAGCGGGAGGGATGGGGGAGACCCAGTACTTC
CASSEGLAGGMGETQYF
>TRBD1|TRBV19|TRBJ1-3|NA
TGTGCCAGTAGCGCGACAGGGACTGGAAACACCATATATTTT
CASSATGTGNTIYF
>TRBD1|TRBV29-1|TRBJ2-7|NA
TGCAGCGTTGTGACAGGGTGGGACGAGCAGTACTTC
CSVVTGWDEQYF
>NA|TRBV11-3|TRBJ2-7|NA
TGTGCCAGCAGCCTGAGAGGAGGGGGCCTCGACTACGAGCAGTACTTC
CASSLRGGGLDYEQYF
>TRBD2|TRBV5-1|TRBJ2-1|NA
TGCGCCAGCAGCTTACCGGGACTAGGGAATGAGCAGTTCTTC
CASSLPGLGNEQFF
>TRBD1|TRBV6-2/TRBV6-3|TRBJ1-2|NA
TGTGCCAGCAGTTATAGAGGGGACAGGGAGGGCTATGGCTACACCTTC
CASSYRGDREGYGYTF
>TRBD1|TRBV2|TRBJ2-1|NA
TGTGCCAGTAAAACCGGGACAGGGATGGGGAATGAGCAGTTCTTC
CASKTGTGMGNEQFF
>NA|TRBV6-1|TRBJ1-1|NA
TGTGCCAGCAGTGAAAGGGGAGGGTACACTGAAGCTTTCTTT
CASSERGGYTEAFF
>TRBD2|TRBV19|TRBJ2-5|NA
TGTGCCAGTAGTATTAGCGGGGGGGCCAGAGAGACCCAGTACTTC
CASSISGGARETQYF
>TRBD1|TRBV5-5|TRBJ1-4|NA
TGTGCCAGCAGCCCGGGGACAGGGGTCGAAAAACTGTTTTTT
CASSPGTGVEKLFF
>NA|TRBV4-2|TRBJ1-2|NA
TGTGCCAGCAGTCCCCGAGGATCCGACTATGGCTACACCTTC
CASSPRGSDYGYTF
>TRBD1|TRBV11-2|TRBJ1-3|NA
TGTGCCAGCAGCTTCCGACGACAGGGGAACACCATATATTTT
CASSFRRQGNTIYF
>TRBD2|TRBV3-1/TRBV3-2|TRBJ2-3|NA
TGTGCCAGCAGCCAAAGCGGGGTCACAGATACGCAGTATTTT
CASSQSGVTDTQYF
>TRBD1|TRBV27|TRBJ2-7|NA
TGTGCCAGCAGTTTCCGGGACAGCGCCTACGAGCAGTACTTC
CASSFRDSAYEQYF
>TRBD1|TRBV30|TRBJ1-2|NA
TGTGCCTGGAGGGACAGGGGGGAGGGTGGCTACACCTTC
CAWRDRGEGGYTF
>NA|TRBV5-6|TRBJ1-5|NA
TGTGCCAGCAGCTTGAGAGGGTTTAGCAATCAGCCCCAGCATTTT
CASSLRGFSNQPQHF
>NA|TRBV27|TRBJ2-2|NA
TGTGCCAGCACCCGAAGCCGAAACACCGGGGAGCTGTTTTTT
CASTRSRNTGELFF
>TRBD2|TRBV6-5|TRBJ2-1|NA
TGTGCCAGCGGGAGGGCCGGGTTCTTAAATGAGCAGTTCTTC
CASGRAGFLNEQFF
>NA|TRBV5-1|TRBJ1-6|NA
TGCGCCAGCAGCTTGGGGCAGGGGAATTCACCCCTCCACTTT
CASSLGQGNSPLHF